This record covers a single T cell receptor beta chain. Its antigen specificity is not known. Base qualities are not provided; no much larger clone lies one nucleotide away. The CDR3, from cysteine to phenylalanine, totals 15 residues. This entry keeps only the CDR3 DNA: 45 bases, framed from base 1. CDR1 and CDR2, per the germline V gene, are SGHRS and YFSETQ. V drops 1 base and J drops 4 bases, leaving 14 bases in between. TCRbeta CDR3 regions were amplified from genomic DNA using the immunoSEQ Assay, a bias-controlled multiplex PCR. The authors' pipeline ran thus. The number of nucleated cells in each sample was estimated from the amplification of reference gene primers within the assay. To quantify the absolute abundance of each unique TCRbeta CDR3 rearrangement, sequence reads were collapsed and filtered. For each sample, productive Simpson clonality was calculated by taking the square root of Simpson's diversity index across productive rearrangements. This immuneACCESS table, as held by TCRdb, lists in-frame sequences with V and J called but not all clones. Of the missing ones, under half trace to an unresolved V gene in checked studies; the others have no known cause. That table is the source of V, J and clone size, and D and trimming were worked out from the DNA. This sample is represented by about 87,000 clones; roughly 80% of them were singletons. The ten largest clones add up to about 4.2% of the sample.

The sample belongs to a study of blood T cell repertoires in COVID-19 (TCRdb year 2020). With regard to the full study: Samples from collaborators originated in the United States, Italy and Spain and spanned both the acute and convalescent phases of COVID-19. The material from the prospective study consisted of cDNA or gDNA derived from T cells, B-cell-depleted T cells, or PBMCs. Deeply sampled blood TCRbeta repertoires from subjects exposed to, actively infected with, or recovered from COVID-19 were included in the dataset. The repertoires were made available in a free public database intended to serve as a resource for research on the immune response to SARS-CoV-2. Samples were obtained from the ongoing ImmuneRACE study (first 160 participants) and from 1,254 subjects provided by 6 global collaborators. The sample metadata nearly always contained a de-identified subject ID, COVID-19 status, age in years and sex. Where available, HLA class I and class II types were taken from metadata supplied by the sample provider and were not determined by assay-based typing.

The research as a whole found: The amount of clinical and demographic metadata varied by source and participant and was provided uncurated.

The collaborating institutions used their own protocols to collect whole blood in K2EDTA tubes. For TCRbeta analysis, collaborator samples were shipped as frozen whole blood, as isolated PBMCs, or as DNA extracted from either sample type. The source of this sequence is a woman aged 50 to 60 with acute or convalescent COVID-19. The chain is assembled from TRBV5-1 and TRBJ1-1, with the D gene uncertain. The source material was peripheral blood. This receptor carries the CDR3 CASSLYTGVGTEAFF. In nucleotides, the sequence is TGCGCCAGCAGCTTGTATACGGGAGTTGGCACTGAAGCTTTCTTT.